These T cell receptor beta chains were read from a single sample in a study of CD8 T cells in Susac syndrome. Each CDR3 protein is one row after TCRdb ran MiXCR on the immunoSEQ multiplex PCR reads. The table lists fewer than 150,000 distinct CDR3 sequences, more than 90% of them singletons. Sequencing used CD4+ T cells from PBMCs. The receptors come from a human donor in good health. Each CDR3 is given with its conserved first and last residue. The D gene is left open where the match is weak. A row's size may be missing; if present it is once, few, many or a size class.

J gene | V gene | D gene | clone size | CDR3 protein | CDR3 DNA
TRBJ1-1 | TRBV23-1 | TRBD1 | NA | CASSQMGQEMNTEAFF | TGCGCCAGCAGTCAAATGGGACAGGAAATGAACACTGAAGCTTTCTTT
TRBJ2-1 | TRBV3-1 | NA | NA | CASSQGAFGEQFF | TGTGCCAGCAGCCAAGGGGCATTTGGGGAGCAGTTCTTC
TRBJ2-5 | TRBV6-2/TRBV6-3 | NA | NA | CASGVRSETQYF | TGTGCCAGCGGAGTTCGGTCGGAGACCCAGTACTTC
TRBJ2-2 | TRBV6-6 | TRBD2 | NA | CASSPRGGMNTGELFF | TGTGCCAGCAGTCCCCGGGGGGGGATGAACACCGGGGAGCTGTTTTTT
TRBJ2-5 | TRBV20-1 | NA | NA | CSAASRWRIETQYF | TGCAGTGCAGCCAGCCGCTGGCGGATTGAGACCCAGTACTTC
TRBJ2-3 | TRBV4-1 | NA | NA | CASSQDRHSTDTQYF | TGCGCCAGCAGCCAAGACCGACATAGCACAGATACGCAGTATTTT
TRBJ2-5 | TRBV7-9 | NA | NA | CASSLLPQETQYF | TGTGCCAGCAGCTTACTGCCCCAAGAGACCCAGTACTTC
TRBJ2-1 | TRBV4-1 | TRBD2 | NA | CASSPRTGGDNEQFF | TGCGCCAGCAGCCCCAGGACGGGAGGGGACAATGAGCAGTTCTTC
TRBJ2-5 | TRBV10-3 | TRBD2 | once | CAISAGEGETQYF | TGTGCCATCAGCGCGGGAGAGGGTGAGACCCAGTACTTC
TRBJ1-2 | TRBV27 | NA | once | CASSLRAQGYGYTF | TGTGCCAGCAGTTTACGGGCACAGGGCTATGGCTACACCTTC
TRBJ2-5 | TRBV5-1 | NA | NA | CASSFGGEETQYF | TGCGCCAGCAGCTTTGGGGGCGAAGAGACCCAGTACTTC
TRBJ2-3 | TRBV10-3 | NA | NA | CAIMGLGTDTQYF | TGTGCCATCATGGGCCTCGGGACAGATACGCAGTATTTT
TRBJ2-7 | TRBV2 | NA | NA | CASSDSPSYEQYF | TGTGCCAGCAGTGATTCCCCTAGTTACGAGCAGTACTTC
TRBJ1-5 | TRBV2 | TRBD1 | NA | CASGETGSNQPQHF | TGTGCCAGCGGAGAGACAGGGAGCAATCAGCCCCAGCATTTT
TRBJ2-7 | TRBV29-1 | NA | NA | CSVATDTSYEQYF | TGCAGCGTGGCCACTGACACGAGCTACGAGCAGTACTTC
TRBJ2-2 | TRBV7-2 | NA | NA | CASSPANTGELFF | TGTGCCAGCAGCCCCGCGAACACCGGGGAGCTGTTTTTT
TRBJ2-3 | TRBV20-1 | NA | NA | CSAPGLTDTQYF | TGCAGTGCTCCGGGACTCACAGATACGCAGTATTTT
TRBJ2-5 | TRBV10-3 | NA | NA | CAIRRLVQETQYF | TGTGCCATCAGAAGACTAGTCCAAGAGACCCAGTACTTC
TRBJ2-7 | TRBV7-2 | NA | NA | CASSLMAVPSYEQYF | TGTGCCAGCAGCTTAATGGCGGTCCCGTCCTACGAGCAGTACTTC
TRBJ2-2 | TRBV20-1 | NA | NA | CSASDTRRPGELFF | TGCAGTGCTTCGGACACGCGACGCCCCGGGGAGCTGTTTTTT
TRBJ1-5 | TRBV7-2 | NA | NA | CASSLGSLEPQHF | TGTGCCAGCAGCTTGGGGTCCTTGGAGCCCCAGCATTTT
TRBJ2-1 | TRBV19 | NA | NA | CASSIGRWGSYNEQFF | TGTGCCAGTAGTATAGGGCGATGGGGTTCTTACAATGAGCAGTTCTTC
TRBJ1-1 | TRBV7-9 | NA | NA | CASSPPGVHTEAFF | TGTGCCAGCAGTCCCCCCGGGGTACACACTGAAGCTTTCTTT
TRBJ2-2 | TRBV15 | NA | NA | CATSKSRSGSNTGELFF | TGTGCCACCAGCAAGTCGAGGAGCGGGTCGAACACCGGGGAGCTGTTTTTT
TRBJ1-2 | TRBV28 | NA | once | CASSLFGGPTYGYTF | TGTGCCAGCAGTTTATTTGGCGGGCCGACCTATGGCTACACCTTC
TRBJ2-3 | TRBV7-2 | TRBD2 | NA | CASSLRVGGADTQYF | TGTGCCAGCAGCTTACGAGTTGGGGGGGCAGATACGCAGTATTTT
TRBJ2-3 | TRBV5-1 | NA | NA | CASSFGGVGTDTQYF | TGCGCCAGCAGCTTTGGGGGCGTAGGCACAGATACGCAGTATTTT
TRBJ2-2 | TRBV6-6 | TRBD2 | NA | CASSPLDSGRGELFF | TGTGCCAGCAGCCCCCTAGATAGCGGGAGAGGGGAGCTGTTTTTT
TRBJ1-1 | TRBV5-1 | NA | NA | CASYLGTTDLNTEAFF | TGCGCCAGCTACCTGGGGACTACTGATCTGAACACTGAAGCTTTCTTT
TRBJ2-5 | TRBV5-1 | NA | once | CASSTRTTQETQYF | TGCGCCAGCAGCACGCGGACTACCCAAGAGACCCAGTACTTC
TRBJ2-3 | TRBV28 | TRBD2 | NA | CASRPGLAGNTDTQYF | TGTGCCAGCAGGCCGGGACTAGCGGGTAACACAGATACGCAGTATTTT
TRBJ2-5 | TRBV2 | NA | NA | CASNLGGTTQETQYF | TGTGCCAGCAATTTAGGTGGAACTACTCAAGAGACCCAGTACTTC
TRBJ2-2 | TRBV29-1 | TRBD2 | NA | CSVGASGWNTGELFF | TGCAGCGTCGGGGCTAGCGGGTGGAACACCGGGGAGCTGTTTTTT
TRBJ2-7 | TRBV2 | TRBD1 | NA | CASSEGALAYEQYF | TGTGCCAGCAGCGAGGGGGCGTTGGCCTACGAGCAGTACTTC
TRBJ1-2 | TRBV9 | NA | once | CASSGDPLLGGYTF | TGTGCCAGCAGCGGGGACCCCCTCCTAGGCGGCTACACCTTC
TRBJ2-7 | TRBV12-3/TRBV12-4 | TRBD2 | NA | CASSPPKREGHNSYEQYF | TGTGCCAGCAGTCCCCCGAAGCGGGAGGGCCATAACTCCTACGAGCAGTACTTC
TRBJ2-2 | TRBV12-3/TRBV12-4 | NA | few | CASSLFGELFF | TGTGCCAGCAGTTTATTTGGGGAGCTGTTTTTT